This T cell receptor (beta chain) is drawn from a study of T cell responses to AZD1222 COVID-19 vaccine. Regarding the study as a whole: Samples come after the peak T cell response, not at day 14. Spike was spanned by vaccine-associated CD4 TCRs, which were dominant at 160-218 and 743-854. Baseline seropositivity characterized only a handful of AZD1222 recipients. After two AZD1222 doses, spike-specific TCR breadth and depth rose versus day 0.

Assay used: immunoSEQ multiplex PCR; TCRdb lists only in-frame clones, some missing. The sample carries more than 90,000 clones, 75% to 95% recorded once. About this clone: Its cognate antigen is unknown.

This sample comprised peripheral blood, obtained on day 0 of AZD1222 vaccination. This TCR was recovered from an adult in good health.

CDR3: CASSLALERPKGYTF. The CDR3 coding sequence is TGTGCCAGCAGCTTAGCGCTCGAGAGGCCCAAGGGCTACACCTTC. V is TRBV7-9 and J is TRBJ1-2; D not certain. V lost 0 bases to trimming and J lost 8 bases, with 16 bases between them. Per germline, CDR1 SEHNR and CDR2 FQNEAQ (reference sequence). This CDR3 comprises 15 residues.